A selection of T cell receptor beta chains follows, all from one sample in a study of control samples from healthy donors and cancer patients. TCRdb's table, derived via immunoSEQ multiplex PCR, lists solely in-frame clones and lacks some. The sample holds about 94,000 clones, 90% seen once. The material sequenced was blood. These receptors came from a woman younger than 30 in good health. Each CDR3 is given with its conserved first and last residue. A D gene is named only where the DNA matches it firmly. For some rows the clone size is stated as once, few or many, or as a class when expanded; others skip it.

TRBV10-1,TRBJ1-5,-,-,CASNQSQHF,TGCGCCAGCAATCAGTCCCAGCATTTT
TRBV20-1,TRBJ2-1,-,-,CSASLQNNEQFF,TGCAGTGCTAGTTTGCAGAACAATGAGCAGTTCTTC
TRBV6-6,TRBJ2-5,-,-,CASSYGQETQYF,TGTGCCAGCAGTTACGGCCAAGAGACCCAGTACTTC
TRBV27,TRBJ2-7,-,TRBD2,CASGRGAGRSYEQYF,TGTGCCAGCGGGAGGGGAGCGGGACGGAGCTACGAGCAGTACTTC
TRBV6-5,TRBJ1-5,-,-,CASQTGSNQPQHF,TGTGCCAGTCAGACGGGTAGCAATCAGCCCCAGCATTTT
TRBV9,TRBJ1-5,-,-,CASSVDSHLQPQHF,TGTGCCAGCAGCGTAGACAGCCACTTACAGCCCCAGCATTTT
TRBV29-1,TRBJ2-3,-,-,CSVLTLNRVTTDTQYF,TGCAGCGTTCTTACCCTTAACAGGGTAACCACAGATACGCAGTATTTT
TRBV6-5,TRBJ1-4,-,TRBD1,CATSTGGGREKLFF,TGTGCCACCTCTACTGGAGGGGGCCGGGAAAAACTGTTTTTT
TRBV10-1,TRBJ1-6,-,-,CASSGQRNSPLHF,TGCGCCAGCAGTGGACAGCGAAATTCACCCCTCCACTTT
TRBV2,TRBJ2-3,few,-,CASWRGGTDTQYF,TGTGCCAGCTGGCGCGGTGGCACAGATACGCAGTATTTT
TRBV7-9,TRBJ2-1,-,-,CASSFSGTGRLEQFF,TGTGCCAGCAGCTTTAGCGGGACAGGTCGCTTGGAGCAGTTCTTC
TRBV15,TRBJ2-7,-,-,CATSRDVGAGEQYF,TGTGCCACCAGCAGAGATGTGGGGGCGGGCGAGCAGTACTTC
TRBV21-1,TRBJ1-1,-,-,CASSVAPGVMNTEAFF,TGTGCCAGCAGCGTGGCGCCAGGGGTTATGAACACTGAAGCTTTCTTT
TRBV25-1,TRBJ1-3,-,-,CASSESQGIVGNTIYF,TGTGCCAGCAGTGAATCCCAGGGAATAGTTGGAAACACCATATATTTT
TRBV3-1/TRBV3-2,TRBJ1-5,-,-,CASSQEYQGLTGGNQPQHF,TGTGCCAGCAGCCAAGAGTATCAGGGCCTGACAGGAGGTAATCAGCCCCAGCATTTT
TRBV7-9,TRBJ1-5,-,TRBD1,CASSQTGSQPQHF,TGTGCCAGCAGCCAGACAGGGAGTCAGCCCCAGCATTTT
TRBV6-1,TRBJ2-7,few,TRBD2,CASSEVAGGPNEQYF,TGTGCCAGCAGTGAAGTAGCGGGGGGGCCAAACGAGCAGTACTTC
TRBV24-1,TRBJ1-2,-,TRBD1,CATSGGTGGSYGYTF,TGTGCCACCAGTGGCGGGACAGGGGGCAGCTATGGCTACACCTTC
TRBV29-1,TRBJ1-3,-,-,CSVVRGPGNTIYF,TGCAGCGTTGTTCGGGGGCCTGGAAACACCATATATTTT
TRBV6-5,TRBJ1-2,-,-,CASSSDASLDYGYTF,TGTGCCAGCAGTTCAGACGCGTCTCTGGACTATGGCTACACCTTC
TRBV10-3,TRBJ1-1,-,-,CAISPQNSNTEAFF,TGTGCCATCAGCCCTCAAAATTCGAACACTGAAGCTTTCTTT
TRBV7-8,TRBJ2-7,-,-,CASSLGPFYEQYF,TGTGCCAGCAGCTTAGGGCCTTTCTACGAGCAGTACTTC
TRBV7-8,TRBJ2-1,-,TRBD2,CASSSLAGGYNEQFF,TGTGCCAGCAGCTCCCTAGCGGGGGGTTACAATGAGCAGTTCTTC
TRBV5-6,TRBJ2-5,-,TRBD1,CASSLWDRAGETQYF,TGTGCCAGCAGCTTGTGGGACAGGGCTGGAGAGACCCAGTACTTC
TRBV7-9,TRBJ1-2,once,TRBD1,CASSSGSGGRRYTF,TGTGCCAGCAGCTCGGGATCAGGGGGAAGGCGCTACACCTTC
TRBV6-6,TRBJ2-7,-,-,CATLIGGPRGEQYF,TGTGCCACCCTAATAGGGGGGCCGCGGGGCGAGCAGTACTTC
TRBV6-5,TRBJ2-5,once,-,CASSYQGQETQYF,TGTGCCAGCAGTTACCAGGGGCAAGAGACCCAGTACTTC
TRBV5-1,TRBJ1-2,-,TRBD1,CASSDPGQGMDYGYTF,TGCGCCAGCAGCGACCCAGGACAGGGGATGGACTATGGCTACACCTTC
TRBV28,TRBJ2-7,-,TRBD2,CASRGWTSGGASKQYF,TGTGCCAGCAGGGGATGGACTAGCGGGGGGGCCAGTAAGCAGTACTTC
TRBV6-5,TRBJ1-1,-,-,CASRRGGLATEAFF,TGTGCCAGCAGGAGGGGGGGATTGGCCACTGAAGCTTTCTTT
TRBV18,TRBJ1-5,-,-,CASSPAGAGQPQHF,TGTGCCAGCTCACCTGCGGGGGCCGGGCAGCCCCAGCATTTT
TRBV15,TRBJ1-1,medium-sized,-,CATSRARENTEAFF,TGTGCCACCAGCAGAGCACGAGAGAACACTGAAGCTTTCTTT
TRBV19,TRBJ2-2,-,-,CASNYWGNTGELFF,TGTGCCAGTAATTATTGGGGGAACACCGGGGAGCTGTTTTTT
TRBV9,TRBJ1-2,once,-,CASSVAGPNYGYTF,TGTGCCAGCAGCGTAGCTGGACCGAACTATGGCTACACCTTC
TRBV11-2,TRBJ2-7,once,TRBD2,CASSFGLADLYEQYF,TGTGCCAGCAGCTTTGGACTAGCGGACCTCTACGAGCAGTACTTC
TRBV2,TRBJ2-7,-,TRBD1,CASRGDSFTEQYF,TGTGCCAGCAGAGGGGACAGTTTTACCGAGCAGTACTTC
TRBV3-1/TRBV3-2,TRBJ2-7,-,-,CASSQEYGRGYEQYF,TGTGCCAGCAGCCAAGAGTATGGAAGGGGCTACGAGCAGTACTTC
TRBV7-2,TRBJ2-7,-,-,CASSPAPFYEQYF,TGTGCCAGCAGCCCAGCTCCATTCTACGAGCAGTACTTC
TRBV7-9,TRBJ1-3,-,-,CASSLVRDTGNTIYF,TGTGCCAGCAGCTTAGTTAGGGACACTGGAAACACCATATATTTT
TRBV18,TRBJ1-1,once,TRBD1,CASSPRDRDEAFF,TGTGCCAGCTCCCCCCGGGACAGGGACGAAGCTTTCTTT
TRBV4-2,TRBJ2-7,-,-,CASSQETGRVYEQYF,TGTGCCAGCAGCCAAGAGACAGGGAGGGTTTACGAGCAGTACTTC
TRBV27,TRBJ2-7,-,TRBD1,CASRRTGIYEQYF,TGTGCCAGCAGACGGACAGGGATCTACGAGCAGTACTTC
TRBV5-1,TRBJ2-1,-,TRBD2,CASSLRGTSGSSYNEQFF,TGCGCCAGCAGCCTCCGCGGGACTAGCGGGAGCTCCTACAATGAGCAGTTCTTC
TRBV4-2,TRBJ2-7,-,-,CASSLQTSYEQYF,TGTGCCAGCAGCCTACAGACTTCCTACGAGCAGTACTTC
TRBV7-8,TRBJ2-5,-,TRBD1,CASSLAAGGQETQYF,TGTGCCAGCAGCTTAGCGGCAGGGGGCCAAGAGACCCAGTACTTC
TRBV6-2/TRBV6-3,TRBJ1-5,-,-,CASSYPAGLNQPQHF,TGTGCCAGCAGTTACCCCGCCGGACTCAATCAGCCCCAGCATTTT
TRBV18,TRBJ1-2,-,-,CASSPVGGQYGYTF,TGTGCCAGCTCACCAGTGGGGGGCCAGTATGGCTACACCTTC
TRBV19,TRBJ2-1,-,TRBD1,CASSFGQGYNEQFF,TGTGCCAGTAGTTTTGGACAGGGTTACAATGAGCAGTTCTTC
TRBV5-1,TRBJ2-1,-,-,CASGDRDSYNEQFF,TGCGCCAGCGGGGACCGCGACTCCTACAATGAGCAGTTCTTC
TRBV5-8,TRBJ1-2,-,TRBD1,CASSWTGSYGYTF,TGTGCCAGCAGCTGGACAGGGAGCTATGGCTACACCTTC
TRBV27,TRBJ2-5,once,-,CASRILGLETQYF,TGTGCCAGCAGGATCCTGGGGCTGGAGACCCAGTACTTC
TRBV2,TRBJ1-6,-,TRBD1,CASRGQNSPLHF,TGTGCCAGCAGGGGACAGAATTCACCCCTCCACTTT
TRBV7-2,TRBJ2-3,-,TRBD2,CASSRTSASTDTQYF,TGTGCCAGCAGCCGGACTAGCGCTAGCACAGATACGCAGTATTTT